This TCR beta chain was found in a study of blood T cell repertoires in COVID-19. CDR1 and CDR2 (germline): MDHEN, SYDVKM. The ends were cut back, 2 bases at V and 5 bases at J, with 21 bases in the middle. The CDR3 runs to 17 residues. The assay was immunoSEQ multiplex PCR, and TCRdb's table has in-frame clones only and misses some. The sample holds fewer than 350,000 clones, roughly nine tenths seen once. V usage is TRBV28 and J usage is TRBJ2-5, with D perhaps TRBD2 (6 bases). Source material: PBMCs or T cells enriched from blood (not recorded which). This receptor was identified in a woman aged 40 to 50 who had recovered from COVID-19. CDR3 sequence reads: CASSLRGAGRRAETQYF. The CDR3 coding sequence is TGTGCCAGCAGTTTACGCGGGGCGGGGCGGAGGGCCGAGACCCAGTACTTC.